One sample yielded the 28 T cell receptor beta chains listed below, sequenced in a study of a mutant IDH1 vaccine in newly diagnosed glioma. The antigens of these receptors remain unknown. This table comes from immunoSEQ multiplex PCR, and its TCRdb copy is limited to in-frame clones, with some not included. The data hold about 36,000 clones, with roughly 80% observed a single time. Indicated time point: week 5, during vaccination. Vaccination comprised doses that each held 300 ug of mutant IDH1 20-mer peptide, plus topical imiquimod. The sequencing used PBMCs, collected from a glioma patient whose treatment included an IDH1 peptide vaccine. The origin of the receptors is a man in his fifties with glioma.

This clone is judged medium-sized. V usage is TRBV19 and J usage is TRBJ1-5, with D maybe TRBD1 (5 bases). The CDR3 is 16 amino acids. Deletions cut 9 bases from V and 2 bases from J, with 20 bases between. The germline V gene encodes CDR1 LNHDA and CDR2 SQIVND (reference sequence). CDR3 region: CASGITGSRGNQPQHF. The CDR3, as DNA: TGTGCCAGCGGAATTACAGGATCGAGAGGCAATCAGCCCCAGCATTTT.

The chain joins TRBV7-6 to TRBJ2-1, with TRBD2 as a possible D gene (6 bases). V was clipped by 2 bases and J by 4 bases, with 12 bases between them. In germline, CDR1 is SGHVS, CDR2 FNYEAQ. CDR3 length: 15 amino acids. The CDR3 is CASSLTGEKYNEQFF. In nucleotides, the CDR3 is TGTGCCAGCAGCTTAACGGGAGAAAAGTACAATGAGCAGTTCTTC. Together with reference TRBV7-6 and TRBJ2-1, the CDR3 gives the full variable domain: GAGVSQSPRYKVTKRGQDVALRCDPISGHVSLYWYRQALGQGPEFLTYFNYEAQQDKSGLPNDRFSAERPEGSISTLTIQRTEQRDSAMYRCASSLTGEKYNEQFFGPGTRLTVL.

The chain links TRBV7-9 to TRBJ2-5, with a possible D match to TRBD2 (5 bases). The ends were cut back, 6 bases at V and 7 bases at J, with 12 bases in the middle. CDR3 size: 12 residues. The germline CDR1 and CDR2 sequences are SEHNR and FQNEAQ (reference sequence). The CDR3 bases are TGTGCCAGCAGAGCGGCCCGGGGGACCCAGTACTTC. Amino acids: CASRAARGTQYF. Variable domain in full (rest from reference TRBV7-9 and TRBJ2-5): DTGVSQNPRHKITKRGQNVTFRCDPISEHNRLYWYRQTLGQGPEFLTYFQNEAQLEKSRLLSDRFSAERPKGSFSTLEIQRTEQGDSAMYLCASRAARGTQYFGPGTRLLVL.

The chain joins TRBV5-4 to TRBJ2-4; TRBD2 might be the D (5 bases). CDR1 is SGHNT and CDR2 is YYREEE in the germline V gene (reference sequence). V was clipped by 4 bases and J by 5 bases, with 10 bases between them. CDR3 length: 13 residues. Written as DNA, the CDR3 is TGTGCCAGCAGCCCATTGGGAGAAAACATTCAGTACTTC. Protein sequence: CASSPLGENIQYF.

The V gene is TRBV7-9, the J gene TRBJ2-7; tentatively, D is TRBD2 (6 bases). CDR1 is SEHNR and CDR2 is FQNEAQ in the germline V gene (reference sequence). V lost 3 bases, J lost 5 bases, and 11 bases lay in between. The CDR3 length is 13 residues. The CDR3: CASSFWERDEQYF. The DNA of the CDR3 is TGTGCCAGCAGCTTTTGGGAGCGGGACGAGCAGTACTTC.

This clone came up a few times. The chain carries TRBV5-1 and TRBJ2-7; D unclear. This CDR3 has 14 amino acids. Germline CDR1 is SGHRS and CDR2 is YFSETQ. V lost 1 base and J lost 1, with 9 bases in between. The CDR3 protein is CASSLIGESYEQYF. In nucleotides, the CDR3 is TGCGCCAGCAGCTTGATAGGTGAGTCCTACGAGCAGTACTTC. Full variable domain (outside the CDR3, taken from reference TRBV5-1 and TRBJ2-7): KAGVTQTPRYLIKTRGQQVTLSCSPISGHRSVSWYQQTPGQGLQFLFEYFSETQRNKGNFPGRFSGRQFSNSRSEMNVSTLELGDSALYLCASSLIGESYEQYFGPGTRLTVT.

This clone was seen a few times. The genes are TRBV28 and TRBJ2-2; D call uncertain. With 7 bases removed from V and 2 bases from J, the gap between germline ends came to 8 bases. From germline, CDR1 is MDHEN and CDR2 SYDVKM. The CDR3 sequence is 13 residues long. The CDR3 DNA sequence: TGTGCCAGCACCTCGCCCAACACCGGGGAGCTGTTTTTT. Its translation: CASTSPNTGELFF. Based on the CDR3 plus reference TRBV28 and TRBJ2-2, the full variable domain is DVKVTQSSRYLVKRTGEKVFLECVQDMDHENMFWYRQDPGLGLRLIYFSYDVKMKEKGDIPEGYSVSREKKERFSLILESASTNQTSMYLCASTSPNTGELFFGEGSRLTVL.

A single count supports this clone. The V call is TRBV19, the J call TRBJ1-2, with 7 bases identical to TRBD1. The ends lost 7 bases at V and 4 bases at J; junction bases unmatched: 6. CDR3 size: 13 residues. Germline CDR1 reads LNHDA; CDR2 reads SQIVND (reference sequence). CDR3 coding DNA: TGTGCCAGTAATAAGGGGGCACCCTATGGCTACACCTTC. Amino acid sequence: CASNKGAPYGYTF.

The chain couples TRBV11-3 to TRBJ2-3; D gene uncertain. The V end was cut by 1 base, the J end by 3 bases, with 5 bases between. The germline V gene has CDR1 SGHNT and CDR2 YENEEA. The CDR3 is made up of 13 amino acids. CDR3 nucleotide sequence: TGTGCCAGCAGCTTAGGGGGTACAGATACGCAGTATTTT. The encoded protein is CASSLGGTDTQYF.

This chain links TRBV19 with TRBJ1-5; weak D call: TRBD1 (5 bases). The CDR3 covers 19 residues. Germline V gives CDR1 LNHDA, CDR2 SQIVND (reference sequence). V lost 5 bases, J lost 2 bases, and 25 bases lay in between. The CDR3 region has the DNA TGTGCCAGTAGTCCATATGCAACAGGTTTTAGTTTCGGCAATCAGCCCCAGCATTTT. Protein sequence: CASSPYATGFSFGNQPQHF.

The V call is TRBV18, the J call TRBJ1-1, with D unclear. V shed 1 base and J shed 7 bases, with 13 bases lying between them. The germline gives CDR1 KGHSH, CDR2 LQKENI. CDR3 size: 14 residues. CDR3 in amino acids: CASSPRRPPLEAFF. In DNA form, the CDR3 reads TGTGCCAGCTCACCACGGAGGCCGCCCCTTGAAGCTTTCTTT.

The gene calls are TRBV29-1 and TRBJ1-3; a possible D gene is TRBD1 (5 bases). V lost 7 bases to trimming and J lost 2 bases, with 9 bases between them. Germline assignment: CDR1 SQVTM and CDR2 ANQGSEA. The CDR3 spans 12 residues. CDR3 in amino acids: CSAWGPGNTIYF. CDR3 nucleotides: TGCAGCGCCTGGGGCCCTGGAAACACCATATATTTT.

The chain joins TRBV7-2 to TRBJ2-2, with D possibly TRBD2 on 6 matching bases. The CDR3 has 16 residues. Germline V gene sequence: CDR1 SGHTA, CDR2 FQGNSA. The ends were cut back, 0 bases at V and 0 bases at J, with 8 bases in the middle. CDR3 residues: CASSLAGSPNTGELFF. CDR3 bases: TGTGCCAGCAGCTTAGCCGGGAGCCCGAACACCGGGGAGCTGTTTTTT.

The CDR3 DNA reads as TGTGCCATCAGTGACGCCCGGGACCCCCATGGAGATACGCAGTATTTT. This translates into CAISDARDPHGDTQYF. J is TRBJ2-3 and V is TRBV10-3; D is possibly TRBD1 or TRBD2 (5 bases each). Trimming left V 3 bases short and J 5 bases short, with 18 bases between. Per germline, CDR1 ENHRY and CDR2 SYGVKD. The CDR3 sequence is 16 residues long.

This clone was observed a handful of times. This rearrangement joins TRBV7-3 to TRBJ1-1; D uncertain. Germline-derived CDR1 and CDR2 are SGHTA and FQGTGA. V dropped 5 bases and J dropped 1 base, with 11 bases sitting between them. CDR3 length equals 14 residues. The DNA for the CDR3 is TGTGCCAGCAGCCCCCAGGCAGCGAACACTGAAGCTTTCTTT. Its protein product is CASSPQAANTEAFF.

This chain links TRBV9 with TRBJ2-1, with D perhaps being TRBD1 or TRBD2 (6 bases each). Germline-derived CDR1 and CDR2 are SGDLS and YYNGEE. There are 15 residues in the CDR3. V was shortened by 0 bases and J by 6 bases, with 13 bases between the two germline ends. DNA of the CDR3: TGTGCCAGCAGCGTAGACGGGGGCTTGGGCAATGAGCAGTTCTTC. Protein product: CASSVDGGLGNEQFF.

This chain links TRBV19 with TRBJ1-2; TRBD1 matches 9 bases. Trimming at V came to 4 bases and at J to 7 bases, leaving 7 bases not matched to a gene. The CDR3 is made up of 14 amino acids. Germline CDR1 LNHDA, CDR2 SQIVND (reference sequence). CDR3 sequence reads: CASSNRDRVSGYTF. CDR3 coding DNA: TGTGCCAGTAGTAACCGGGACAGGGTATCTGGCTACACCTTC.

The chain links TRBV10-3 to TRBJ1-6, with no clear D. Germline V gene lookup returns CDR1 ENHRY and CDR2 SYGVKD. The germline V and J ends were trimmed by 7 bases and 9 bases, with 16 bases remaining between them. The CDR3 covers 14 residues. The CDR3, as DNA: TGTGCCATCACTAAGGACGATGACGGTTCACCCCTCCACTTT. Encoded protein: CAITKDDDGSPLHF.

The genes are TRBV13 and TRBJ1-2; TRBD1 aligns across 7 bases. The CDR3 runs 15 residues. V lost 5 bases to trimming and J lost 9 bases; unmatched junction nucleotides: 15. Germline lookup yields CDR1 PRHDT and CDR2 FYEKMQ (reference sequence). CDR3 region: CASSTDTGEVGSYTF. In DNA form, the CDR3 reads TGTGCCAGCAGCACTGATACAGGGGAAGTTGGAAGCTACACCTTC.

The chain couples TRBV5-6 to TRBJ1-3; D perhaps matches TRBD1 (5 bases). The CDR3 has 16 residues. Trimming took off 0 bases at V and 0 bases at J, with 10 bases between the two ends. CDR1 and CDR2 from the germline V gene are SGHDT and YYEEEE. CDR3 DNA: TGTGCCAGCAGCTTGGGGGGACCAAACTCTGGAAACACCATATATTTT. Translated: CASSLGGPNSGNTIYF.

This chain connects TRBV18 to TRBJ2-1, with 9 positions matching TRBD2. This CDR3 spans 14 amino acids. V shed 3 bases, J shed 8 bases, and the junction held 5 bases outside the gene matches. Looked up from germline, CDR1 is KGHSH and CDR2 is LQKENI. CDR3 sequence (DNA): TGTGCCAGCTCACCCCAAGAGCGGGGGGATGAGCAGTTCTTC. Amino acids: CASSPQERGDEQFF. Filled out from reference TRBV18 and TRBJ2-1, the complete variable domain reads NAGVMQNPRHLVRRRGQEARLRCSPMKGHSHVYWYRQLPEEGLKFMVYLQKENIIDESGMPKERFSAEFPKEGPSILRIQQVVRGDSAAYFCASSPQERGDEQFFGPGTRLTVL.

V usage is TRBV28 and J usage is TRBJ2-4; D perhaps matches TRBD2 (6 bases). V shed 2 bases and J shed 6 bases, with 11 bases lying between them. The CDR3 extends over 14 amino acids. Germline assignment: CDR1 MDHEN and CDR2 SYDVKM. Written as DNA, the CDR3 is TGTGCCAGCAGTTTACAGGGACTCACAAACATTCAGTACTTC. This encodes CASSLQGLTNIQYF.

This sequence joins TRBV15 and TRBJ1-6; no reliable D call. This CDR3 has 19 residues. Germline V gene lookup returns CDR1 LNHNV and CDR2 YYDKDF (reference sequence). Trimming removed 0 bases from V and 1 base from J, with 16 bases in between. CDR3 in amino acids: CATSRDYTGRGSYNSPLHF. The CDR3, as DNA: TGTGCCACCAGCAGAGACTATACGGGTAGAGGGTCCTATAATTCACCCCTCCACTTT.

The chain is built from TRBV15 and TRBJ2-3; D perhaps matches TRBD1 (6 bases). This CDR3 has 18 residues. CDR1 and CDR2 (germline): LNHNV, YYDKDF (reference sequence). The V gene lost 5 bases and the J gene lost 2 bases, with 23 bases spanning the gap. CDR3 DNA: TGTGCCACCAGCGATCGTTCACTCCGGGGACACCACACAGATACGCAGTATTTT. This encodes CATSDRSLRGHHTDTQYF. The full variable domain, its missing parts supplied by reference TRBV15 and TRBJ2-3, is DAMVIQNPRYQVTQFGKPVTLSCSQTLNHNVMYWYQQKSSQAPKLLFHYYDKDFNNEADTPDNFQSRRPNTSFCFLDIRSPGLGDTAMYLCATSDRSLRGHHTDTQYFGPGTRLTVL.

This chain uses TRBV5-4 with TRBJ2-3, with D possibly being TRBD2 (6 bases). The ends were cut back, 4 bases at V and 1 base at J, with 16 bases in the middle. Germline CDR1 SGHNT, CDR2 YYREEE (reference sequence). The CDR3 has 16 amino acids. For the CDR3, the DNA is TGTGCCAGCAGCCGGGAGCAGACGCGTGGCACAGATACGCAGTATTTT. Translated, it gives CASSREQTRGTDTQYF.

The chain employs TRBV28 and TRBJ1-1; D ambiguous. Germline V gene sequence: CDR1 MDHEN, CDR2 SYDVKM. V shed 6 bases and J shed 6 bases, with 11 bases lying between them. This CDR3 comprises 12 residues. CDR3 in amino acids: CASRRGNAEAFF. CDR3 nucleotide sequence: TGTGCCAGCAGACGGGGAAATGCTGAAGCTTTCTTT. The full variable domain, rest sourced from reference TRBV28 and TRBJ1-1, is DVKVTQSSRYLVKRTGEKVFLECVQDMDHENMFWYRQDPGLGLRLIYFSYDVKMKEKGDIPEGYSVSREKKERFSLILESASTNQTSMYLCASRRGNAEAFFGQGTRLTVV.

J is TRBJ2-7 and V is TRBV11-2; no reliable D call. The V gene's germline CDR1 is SGHAT and CDR2 FQNNGV. V lost 2 bases to trimming and J lost 3 bases, with 11 bases between them. The CDR3 is 14 amino acids. The CDR3: CASSLTYSNYEQYF. The DNA for the CDR3 is TGTGCCAGCAGCTTAACGTACAGTAACTACGAGCAGTACTTC.

The chain joins TRBV7-8 to TRBJ1-5, with D possibly being TRBD1 (6 bases). The germline CDR1 and CDR2 sequences are SGHVS and FQNEAQ. The V gene lost 4 bases and the J gene lost 1 base, with 11 bases spanning the gap. CDR3 length: 15 residues. The CDR3 nucleotides are TGTGCCAGCAGCTCCGACAGGATAAGCAATCAGCCCCAGCATTTT. It specifies CASSSDRISNQPQHF.